The 17 T cell receptor beta chains in this list originate from one sample, sequenced in a study of T cell repertoires in cytomegalovirus infection. TCRdb reprocessed the reads via MiXCR and lists one record per CDR3 protein. The sample has over 100,000 distinct CDR3 sequences; about 15% are singletons. The specimen was PBMCs. These receptors came from a human donor in good health (CMV status not recorded). Some clones in this sample may be carry-over from other donors' samples.

This chain uses TRBV18 with TRBJ1-1; tentative D call: TRBD1 (6 bases). Germline-derived CDR1 and CDR2 are KGHSH and LQKENI. The V end was cut by 1 base, the J end by 0 bases, with 18 bases between. The CDR3 is 18 residues long. The CDR3 here is CASSPQGGGPLMNTEAFF. The CDR3, as DNA: TGTGCCAGCTCACCACAGGGTGGGGGCCCGCTTATGAACACTGAAGCTTTCTTT.

Ten or more counts support this clonotype. V is TRBV12-3 or TRBV12-4 and J is TRBJ1-5; 7 nucleotides align to TRBD1. The CDR3 length is 12 residues. Trimming took 6 bases from V and 11 from J; bases not matched to a gene: 7. CDR3 nucleotides: TGTGCCAGCAGCCTCAGGGGGGAGTCCCAGCATTTT. Its protein is CASSLRGESQHF.

The genes are TRBV15 and TRBJ2-7; D is perhaps TRBD1 (6 bases). The CDR3 has 12 amino acids. The germline V and J ends were trimmed by 8 bases and 6 bases, with 14 bases remaining between them. The germline V gene has CDR1 LNHNV and CDR2 YYDKDF (reference sequence). Here the CDR3 reads CATGAYRAEQYF. The CDR3, as DNA: TGTGCCACCGGAGCCTACAGGGCCGAGCAGTACTTC.

In this sample, this clonotype turned up a few times. The V and J genes are TRBV10-3 and TRBJ2-3, with 7 bases lining up with TRBD1. The V gene's germline CDR1 is ENHRY and CDR2 SYGVKD. The V gene end was trimmed by 10 bases and the J gene end by 1 base; junction bases not matched to a gene: 11. CDR3 length equals 15 residues. As DNA, the CDR3 is TGTGCCACCCATCCCTGGGACAGAGGCACAGATACGCAGTATTTT. This sequence encodes CATHPWDRGTDTQYF.

This clonotype was detected ten times or more. This chain links TRBV7-9 with TRBJ2-7; 10 nucleotides line up with TRBD1. This CDR3 spans 14 amino acids. Germline V gene sequence: CDR1 SEHNR, CDR2 FQNEAQ (reference sequence). The junction had 7 bases not matched to a gene; V was cut back by 4 bases and J by 7 bases. The CDR3 nucleotides are TGTGCCAGCAGCTCGCGGACAGGGGGAAGGGAGCAGTACTTC. Its protein is CASSSRTGGREQYF.

This clonotype was recorded at least ten times. The V call is TRBV19, the J call TRBJ2-5; 9 nucleotides match TRBD2. V lost 8 bases, J lost 2 bases, and 6 bases stayed unmatched. Per the germline V gene, CDR1 is LNHDA and CDR2 is SQIVND (reference sequence). This CDR3 has 14 amino acids. CDR3 region: CASLRLAAQETQYF. The CDR3 nucleotides are TGTGCCAGTCTAAGACTAGCGGCTCAAGAGACCCAGTACTTC.

This clonotype was detected only a few times. V usage is TRBV5-1 and J usage is TRBJ2-1; 9 bases match TRBD2. The V and J ends lost 0 bases and 6 bases, in that order; junction bases with no gene match: 10. The V gene's germline CDR1 is SGHRS and CDR2 YFSETQ. This CDR3 has 17 residues. The CDR3 DNA is TGCGCCAGCAGCTTGGCCGGTAGCGGGGGTCTCTTCAATGAGCAGTTCTTC. Protein: CASSLAGSGGLFNEQFF.

This clonotype was seen many times. J is TRBJ1-1 and V is TRBV4-1, with D maybe TRBD1 (5 bases). V was shortened by 4 bases and J by 2 bases, with 17 bases between the two germline ends. Germline V CDR1 and CDR2: MGHRA, YSYEKL. The CDR3 has 16 amino acids. CDR3 DNA sequence: TGCGCCAGCAGCCGGCTAGGGGCAGGGAGAAACACTGAAGCTTTCTTT. It translates to CASSRLGAGRNTEAFF.

This clonotype was recorded many times. The chain carries TRBV7-2 and TRBJ2-1, with 10 bases lining up with TRBD2. V gave up 0 bases and J gave up 3 bases; unmatched junction bases: 2. Per the germline V gene, CDR1 is SGHTA and CDR2 is FQGNSA. The CDR3 runs to 16 residues. The CDR3 nucleotides are TGTGCCAGCAGCTTAGCATCTAGCGGGGGCTACAATGAGCAGTTCTTC. It yields the protein CASSLASSGGYNEQFF. Drawing the rest from reference TRBV7-2 and TRBJ2-1, the complete variable domain is GAGVSQSPSNKVTEKGKDVELRCDPISGHTALYWYRQSLGQGLEFLIYFQGNSAPDKSGLPSDRFSAERTGGSVSTLTIQRTQQEDSAVYLCASSLASSGGYNEQFFGPGTRLTVL.

This clonotype was detected many times. The rearrangement uses TRBV18 and TRBJ1-1; TRBD1 aligns across 11 bases. Germline loops: CDR1 KGHSH, CDR2 LQKENI. With V trimmed by 5 bases and J by 2 bases, 4 bases remained unmatched. This CDR3 region has 15 residues. CDR3 protein: CASSSGQGVNTEAFF. CDR3 in DNA: TGTGCCAGCTCATCGGGACAGGGGGTCAACACTGAAGCTTTCTTT.

The CDR3 DNA reads as TGTGCCAGCAGCTTCGCCGTGGCGCACAATGAGCAGTTCTTC. Protein product: CASSFAVAHNEQFF. This chain links TRBV7-9 with TRBJ2-1; no definite D call. In germline, CDR1 is SEHNR, CDR2 FQNEAQ (reference sequence). V was cut by 3 bases and J by 5 bases, with 11 bases left in between. The CDR3 consists of 14 residues. The whole variable domain, remainder taken from reference TRBV7-9 and TRBJ2-1, is DTGVSQNPRHKITKRGQNVTFRCDPISEHNRLYWYRQTLGQGPEFLTYFQNEAQLEKSRLLSDRFSAERPKGSFSTLEIQRTEQGDSAMYLCASSFAVAHNEQFFGPGTRLTVL.

This clonotype was seen more than once but under ten times. This chain joins TRBV3-1 and TRBJ1-1; 7 positions agree with TRBD1. Germline assignment: CDR1 LGHDT and CDR2 YNNKEL (reference sequence). The CDR3 length is 14 residues. V gave up 8 bases and J gave up 4 bases; unmatched junction bases: 10. This CDR3 reads CASSRQGTGTEAFF. DNA of the CDR3: TGTGCCAGCTCCCGACAGGGCACGGGCACTGAAGCTTTCTTT.

This clonotype was observed many times. CDR3 in amino acids: CASSLGSGTGNSPLHF. CDR3 nucleotide sequence: TGTGCCAGCAGCTTAGGATCAGGGACAGGGAATTCACCCCTCCACTTT. The rearrangement joins TRBV7-2 to TRBJ1-6; 9 positions match TRBD1. CDR1 SGHTA and CDR2 FQGNSA come from the germline V gene. V shed 1 base and J 7 bases; nucleotides not matched to a gene: 5. This CDR3 has 16 amino acids.

The V and J genes are TRBV19 and TRBJ2-4, with 9 bases identical to TRBD1. The CDR3 consists of 16 residues. With V trimmed by 7 bases and J by 0 bases, 7 bases remained unmatched. Germline values: CDR1 LNHDA, CDR2 SQIVND (reference sequence). Written as DNA, the CDR3 is TGTGCCAGTACCTCGGGACAGGGTAGAGCCAAAAACATTCAGTACTTC. Its translation: CASTSGQGRAKNIQYF.

At least ten counts were recorded for this clonotype. The chain links TRBV7-2 to TRBJ1-1; D is unclear. Germline V gene lookup returns CDR1 SGHTA and CDR2 FQGNSA. V lost 3 bases and J lost 11, with 13 bases in between. The CDR3 has 12 amino acids. DNA of the CDR3: TGTGCCAGCAGCTTGGATCGATTAGAGGCTTTCTTT. Amino acid sequence: CASSLDRLEAFF.

This clonotype was found a few times. V usage is TRBV14 and J usage is TRBJ2-5; 7 bases agree with TRBD2. Germline trimming cut 8 bases from V and 3 bases from J; bases unmatched to any gene: 0. The germline gives CDR1 SGHDN, CDR2 FVKESK. CDR3 length equals 11 residues. CDR3 region: CASGTKETQYF. The CDR3 nucleotides read TGTGCCAGCGGGACTAAAGAGACCCAGTACTTC.

This clonotype was seen at least ten times. This sequence joins TRBV11-2 and TRBJ2-2; D is perhaps TRBD1 (7 bases). Per the germline V gene, CDR1 is SGHAT and CDR2 is FQNNGV. V lost 0 bases to trimming and J lost 5 bases, with 16 bases between them. There are 17 residues in the CDR3. The CDR3 reads CASSLDPTGRWTGELFF. Here the CDR3 DNA reads TGTGCCAGCAGCTTAGACCCGACAGGGAGGTGGACCGGGGAGCTGTTTTTT.